The present TCR beta chain was sequenced within a study of cytomegalovirus exposure and HLA in healthy donors. Looking at the study overall: Tens of millions of unique TCRs from HLA-typed donors were held in an early data release.

As for this clone: Its antigen is not known.

Study observations and caveats: In a later analysis, at a false discovery rate of 0.05, about 17,000 TCR beta sequences matched HLA alleles. Within an earlier analysis, most TCR beta V segments proved productive either about 87% or about 30% of the time.

60 Vbeta and 13 Jbeta primers were used in PCR. The protocol was immunoSEQ multiplex PCR, while the TCRdb copy is restricted to in-frame clones and leaves out a portion. The table lists 140,000 or so clones, 76% of them singletons. Sequencing input: PBMCs. The TCR sequence derives from a man aged 35 to 55 in good health and CMV-seronegative.

The CDR3 DNA is TGTGCCAGCAGTGGCCCAGGGACTAGCGGGAACTTCTTCTACGAGCAGTACTTC. Protein sequence: CASSGPGTSGNFFYEQYF. V and J are TRBV27 and TRBJ2-7; 13 nucleotides line up with TRBD2. Germline values: CDR1 MNHEY, CDR2 SMNVEV (reference sequence). After removal of 5 bases from V and 3 bases from J, the junction contained 13 bases not matched to a gene. This CDR3 is built from 18 residues.